The 22 T cell receptor beta chains reported below all come from one sample, sequenced in a study of tumour-infiltrating T cells in Burkitt lymphoma. Libraries were prepared by immunoSEQ multiplex PCR; TCRdb keeps only in-frame clonotypes and omits some of them. The table shows more than 2,000 clones, with 14% to 15% occurring only once. The sample taken for sequencing was tumor tissue. These receptors all come from a human donor with Burkitt lymphoma.

The J gene is TRBJ2-7, the V gene TRBV18, with 7 bases lining up with TRBD2. Trimming cost V 3 bases and J 7 bases; bases outside gene matches: 3. The CDR3 totals 12 residues. The germline V gene has CDR1 KGHSH and CDR2 LQKENI. The CDR3 sequence: CASSPGREEQYF. DNA of the CDR3: TGTGCCAGCTCACCGGGGCGGGAGGAGCAGTACTTC.

This clone turned up a few times. V gene TRBV11-3 combines with J gene TRBJ2-7; 7 bases agree with TRBD1. The V gene end was trimmed by 5 bases and the J gene end by 2 bases; junction bases not matched to a gene: 3. The length of the CDR3 is 13 residues. Germline CDR1 and CDR2: SGHNT and YENEEA. The CDR3 DNA reads as TGTGCCAGCAGCAGGGGACAGACCTACGAGCAGTACTTC. Translated: CASSRGQTYEQYF.

This clone was seen only a few times. The V call is TRBV5-1, the J call TRBJ1-1; D unresolved. The CDR3 spans 13 residues. From germline, CDR1 is SGHRS and CDR2 YFSETQ. V shed 3 bases and J shed 1 base, with 7 bases lying between them. The CDR3 spells CASSSLGNTEAFF. CDR3 nucleotide sequence: TGCGCCAGCAGCTCCCTAGGGAACACTGAAGCTTTCTTT. The full variable domain, completed using reference TRBV5-1 and TRBJ1-1, is KAGVTQTPRYLIKTRGQQVTLSCSPISGHRSVSWYQQTPGQGLQFLFEYFSETQRNKGNFPGRFSGRQFSNSRSEMNVSTLELGDSALYLCASSSLGNTEAFFGQGTRLTVV.

The chain carries TRBV11-1 and TRBJ2-3; 8 nucleotides match TRBD2. Germline V gene data show CDR1 as SGHAT and CDR2 as FQDESV (reference sequence). J lost 6 bases, V lost 3 bases, and 8 bases had no gene match. The CDR3 is 15 residues long. In nucleotides, the CDR3 is TGTGCCAGCAGCTTTTCCCGGGGGGGCCTGGATACGCAGTATTTT. Translated: CASSFSRGGLDTQYF.

The chain carries TRBV5-1 and TRBJ2-3; 8 bases map to TRBD1. This CDR3 contains 16 residues. Trimming took 4 bases from V and 1 from J; bases not matched to a gene: 8. In germline, CDR1 is SGHRS, CDR2 YFSETQ. CDR3 sequence (DNA): TGCGCCAGCAGCATGGGACAGGCGCAAGGCACAGATACGCAGTATTTT. Translated: CASSMGQAQGTDTQYF. Full variable domain (remainder filled in from reference TRBV5-1 and TRBJ2-3): KAGVTQTPRYLIKTRGQQVTLSCSPISGHRSVSWYQQTPGQGLQFLFEYFSETQRNKGNFPGRFSGRQFSNSRSEMNVSTLELGDSALYLCASSMGQAQGTDTQYFGPGTRLTVL.

This chain links TRBV5-1 with TRBJ1-2; D is undetermined. CDR1 is SGHRS and CDR2 is YFSETQ in the germline V gene. V lost 4 bases and J 0 bases, leaving 25 bases between the germline ends. CDR3 length equals 19 residues. CDR3 sequence reads: CASSPTWGTLLTPNYGYTF. CDR3 bases: TGCGCCAGCAGCCCAACATGGGGTACACTATTAACCCCTAACTATGGCTACACCTTC.

The V and J genes are TRBV4-1 and TRBJ2-1, with TRBD2 identical over 7 bases. The CDR3 is 17 amino acids. V dropped 4 bases and J dropped 7; count of bases not matched to a gene: 16. Germline V lookup: CDR1 MGHRA, CDR2 YSYEKL. The CDR3 DNA follows: TGCGCCAGCAGCCCCTCCCGGAGTAGCGGGCAAGTGAATGAGCAGTTCTTC. Translated, it gives CASSPSRSSGQVNEQFF.

Only a few counts were recorded for this clone. J is TRBJ1-1 and V is TRBV18; 7 bases are a match to TRBD1. Germline V gene lookup returns CDR1 KGHSH and CDR2 LQKENI. The CDR3 spans 13 residues. V gave up 0 bases and J gave up 6 bases; unmatched junction bases: 1. This CDR3 reads CASSPPGTAEAFF. For the CDR3, the DNA is TGTGCCAGCTCACCACCGGGGACAGCTGAAGCTTTCTTT. The full variable domain, completed using reference TRBV18 and TRBJ1-1, is NAGVMQNPRHLVRRRGQEARLRCSPMKGHSHVYWYRQLPEEGLKFMVYLQKENIIDESGMPKERFSAEFPKEGPSILRIQQVVRGDSAAYFCASSPPGTAEAFFGQGTRLTVV.

There are a few counts of this clone. This sequence joins TRBV7-3 and TRBJ2-5; D is unclear. This CDR3 spans 15 amino acids. V gave up 5 bases and J gave up 5 bases, with 18 bases separating them. Germline V gene data show CDR1 as SGHTA and CDR2 as FQGTGA. DNA of the CDR3: TGTGCCAGCAGCCCTTCGGTGGACGTAATGGAGACCCAGTACTTC. Translating gives CASSPSVDVMETQYF.

The chain combines TRBV5-1 with TRBJ1-2, with unresolved D. CDR3 length: 15 residues. Between the trimmed V and J ends, which lost 4 bases and 0 bases, there was a span of 13 bases. Germline loops: CDR1 SGHRS, CDR2 YFSETQ. The CDR3 reads CASSPWTAPNYGYTF. As DNA, the CDR3 is TGCGCCAGCAGCCCCTGGACGGCACCTAACTATGGCTACACCTTC.

This clone has only a few counts. This sequence joins TRBV18 and TRBJ2-5; TRBD1 matches 7 bases. CDR3 length: 14 amino acids. CDR1 is KGHSH and CDR2 is LQKENI in the germline V gene. V shed 2 bases and J 1 base; nucleotides not matched to a gene: 1. The CDR3 bases are TGTGCCAGCTCACCAAAGGGGGCCCAAGAGACCCAGTACTTC. Translating gives CASSPKGAQETQYF.

The genes are TRBV5-1 and TRBJ1-2; 7 positions match TRBD1. Trimming at V came to 0 bases and at J to 8 bases, leaving 7 bases not matched to a gene. Germline V gives CDR1 SGHRS, CDR2 YFSETQ. The CDR3 has 14 residues. CDR3 residues: CASSLGGGAFGYTF. For the CDR3, the DNA is TGCGCCAGCAGCTTGGGAGGGGGCGCCTTCGGCTACACCTTC.

The V and J genes are TRBV9 and TRBJ2-3, with TRBD2 identical over 8 bases. CDR3 length: 14 residues. In germline, CDR1 is SGDLS, CDR2 YYNGEE. The V gene end was trimmed by 4 bases and the J gene end by 5 bases; junction bases not matched to a gene: 6. CDR3 nucleotide sequence: TGTGCCAGCAGCCCGGGGGGGCAGGTAGATACGCAGTATTTT. It encodes CASSPGGQVDTQYF.

The chain combines TRBV5-6 with TRBJ2-3, with TRBD1 matching 7 bases. CDR1 is SGHDT and CDR2 is YYEEEE in the germline V gene. This CDR3 has 15 amino acids. The J segment lost 0 bases and the V segment lost 4 bases, leaving 5 bases of the junction unmatched. The CDR3 region has the DNA TGTGCCAGCAGCCTCCGACAGGGCAGCACAGATACGCAGTATTTT. Its protein is CASSLRQGSTDTQYF.

This clone was observed a handful of times. This chain connects TRBV29-1 to TRBJ2-2, with a tentative D call TRBD1 (5 bases). The CDR3 runs to 13 residues. Germline CDR1 SQVTM, CDR2 ANQGSEA. Trimming removed 3 bases at V and 3 bases at J, with 8 bases between. Here the CDR3 reads CSVDREHTGELFF. DNA of the CDR3: TGCAGCGTTGACAGGGAACACACCGGGGAGCTGTTTTTT.

The genes are TRBV5-4 and TRBJ1-1; the match to TRBD1 covers 7 bases. Trimming at V came to 0 bases and at J to 2 bases, leaving 4 bases not matched to a gene. Germline V lookup: CDR1 SGHNT, CDR2 YYREEE (reference sequence). The CDR3 is 15 residues long. CDR3 DNA sequence: TGTGCCAGCAGCTTGGGGCAGGGGGGAAACACTGAAGCTTTCTTT. As protein: CASSLGQGGNTEAFF.

The chain employs TRBV18 and TRBJ2-5; no clear D. CDR1 is KGHSH and CDR2 is LQKENI in the germline V gene. The CDR3 spans 11 residues. The V and J ends lost 4 bases and 4 bases respectively, with 4 bases between them. The DNA for the CDR3 is TGTGCCAGCTCACAAGCAGAGACCCAGTACTTC. Protein sequence: CASSQAETQYF.

This clone appeared a few times. This chain uses TRBV11-2 with TRBJ1-1, with D perhaps matching TRBD1 (5 bases). V shed 1 base and J shed 8 bases, with 8 bases lying between them. Germline CDR1 SGHAT, CDR2 FQNNGV. The CDR3 is made up of 12 amino acids. The CDR3 bases are TGTGCCAGCAGCTTAGTGGGGGGAGAAGCTTTCTTT. It yields the protein CASSLVGGEAFF.

The chain joins TRBV2 to TRBJ2-7, with D unclear. Trimming pared 8 bases from V and 2 bases from J, leaving 16 bases between. CDR3 length equals 14 residues. CDR1 and CDR2 (germline): SNHLY, FYNNEI. The CDR3 DNA reads TGTGCCAGCGGACGGGCTCTTAGCCCCTACGAGCAGTACTTC. This codes for CASGRALSPYEQYF.

This clone was found a few times. The rearrangement links TRBV5-1 to TRBJ2-3; D gene ambiguous. The V end lost 4 bases, the J end lost 2 bases, and 2 bases lay between the germline ends. The CDR3 contains 11 residues. Germline CDR1 reads SGHRS; CDR2 reads YFSETQ. The DNA of the CDR3 is TGCGCCAGCAGCGACACAGATACGCAGTATTTT. Protein product: CASSDTDTQYF.

The chain has TRBV10-3 and TRBJ2-3, with 8 bases fitting TRBD2. Germline-derived CDR1 and CDR2 are ENHRY and SYGVKD. This CDR3 region has 15 residues. Trimming at V came to 0 bases and at J to 6 bases, leaving 5 bases not matched to a gene. CDR3 in amino acids: CAISESTPSGDTQYF. The CDR3 DNA sequence: TGTGCCATCAGTGAGTCGACCCCTAGCGGGGATACGCAGTATTTT.

The V gene is TRBV6-1, the J gene TRBJ1-2; 12 positions match TRBD1. V was pared by 7 bases and J by 5 bases, with 5 bases of the junction left unmatched. CDR1 and CDR2 from the germline V gene are MNHNS and SASEGT. This CDR3 region has 14 residues. This chain's CDR3 is CASKGQGARYGYTF. DNA for the CDR3: TGTGCCAGCAAGGGACAGGGGGCGAGGTATGGCTACACCTTC.